This TCR beta chain was recorded in a study of OX40 agonist ivuxolimab in advanced cancers. The table came from immunoSEQ multiplex PCR; TCRdb's copy has only in-frame clones and leaves some out. The repertoire includes over 35,000 clones, 85% to 90% of them detected once, and roughly a third sits in the top ten. CDR1 ENHRY and CDR2 SYGVKD come from the germline V gene. V lost 2 bases and J lost 10; bases outside the gene matches: 8. This CDR3 is 15 amino acids long. This sequence joins TRBV10-3 and TRBJ1-6; TRBD1 aligns across 7 bases. The receptor comes from an adult with an advanced solid tumor such as melanoma, head and neck, liver or kidney cancer. This sample comprised CD4+ or CD8+ T cells sorted from blood, obtained in a trial of the OX40 agonist ivuxolimab. CDR3 loop: CAISETGQSGSPLHF. The CDR3 DNA reads as TGTGCCATCAGTGAGACGGGACAGTCGGGATCACCCCTCCACTTT.